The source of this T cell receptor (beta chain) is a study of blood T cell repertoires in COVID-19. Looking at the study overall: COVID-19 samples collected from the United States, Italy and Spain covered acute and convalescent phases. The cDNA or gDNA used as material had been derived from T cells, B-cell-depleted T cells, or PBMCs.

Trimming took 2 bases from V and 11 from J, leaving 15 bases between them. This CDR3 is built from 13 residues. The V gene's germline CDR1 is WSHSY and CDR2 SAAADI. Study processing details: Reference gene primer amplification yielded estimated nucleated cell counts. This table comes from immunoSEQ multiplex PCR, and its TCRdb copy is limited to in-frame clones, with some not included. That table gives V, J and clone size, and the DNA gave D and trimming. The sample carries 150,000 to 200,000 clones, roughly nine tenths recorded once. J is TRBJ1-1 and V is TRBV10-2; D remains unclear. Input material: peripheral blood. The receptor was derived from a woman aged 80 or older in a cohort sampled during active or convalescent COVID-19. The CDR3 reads CASSESGPGGAFF. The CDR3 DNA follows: TGCGCCAGCAGTGAGAGTGGCCCGGGAGGCGCTTTCTTT.